Included here is one T cell receptor (beta chain) sequence, with context. Antigen unknown. This entry is derived from a study of cytomegalovirus exposure and HLA in healthy donors. Study-level information: A previous analysis identified approximately 110 million unique TCR beta sequences derived from some 200 million T cells.

Samples came from healthy bone marrow donors. General study findings and limits: Roughly even sequencing depth across donors was the assumption behind the presence/absence analyses. The number of N-insertions in an Asian-associated ancestry cluster was reportedly below the roughly 700-donor mean in a later analysis.

Germline CDR1 and CDR2: GTSNPN and SVGIG (reference sequence). The CDR3 is 14 residues long. Trimming took off 3 bases at V and 4 bases at J, with 10 bases between the two ends. Primers included in the PCR were 60 Vbeta and 13 Jbeta primers. Profiled with immunoSEQ multiplex PCR; TCRdb holds only in-frame clones, not every one. The sample yields roughly 100,000 clones, more than 70% seen once. The sequencing sample was made of PBMCs. This sequence was found in a woman between 55 and 75 years old in good health and CMV-seropositive. J is TRBJ1-6 and V is TRBV30; D not certain. CDR3 DNA sequence: TGTGCCTGGAGGGTAGAGATGTATAATTCACCCCTCCACTTT. Its protein is CAWRVEMYNSPLHF.